In its sample, the clone carrying this T cell receptor (beta chain) was seen a few times. Enrolled ophthalmopathy patients presented with a Clinical Activity Score of at least 3, a NOSPECS grade of at least 4, and disease duration under 3 months. The study left out patients who had uncontrolled infection, other autoimmune disease, pregnancy or lactation. The PBMCs had their origin in roughly 10 ml of fresh peripheral blood. RNA transcripts provided the source from which TCR beta CDR3 regions were amplified. First-round RT-PCR targeting the TCR CDR3 was performed with the HTBI primer set. MiXCR, applied by TCRdb to the multiplex PCR reads, yields one record per CDR3 protein. The sample records some 530,000 distinct CDR3 sequences, approximately 23% being singletons. Trimming removed 6 bases at V and 0 bases at J, with 16 bases between. Germline CDR1 is MNHEY and CDR2 is SVGAGI. The CDR3 has 16 amino acids.

These data originate in a study of T cells in Graves' hyperthyroidism and ophthalmopathy. The sample consisted of blood. This TCR was sampled from a woman aged 65 to 85 with Graves' ophthalmopathy. The gene calls are TRBV6-5 and TRBJ2-3; D is possibly TRBD2 (5 bases). CDR3 in DNA: TGTGCCAGCAGCCCCATGGGGAGCGTTAGCACAGATACGCAGTATTTT. This gives the protein CASSPMGSVSTDTQYF.